These 32 T cell receptor beta chains came from one sample sequenced in a study of blood T cell repertoires in COVID-19. Repertoires were generated with immunoSEQ multiplex PCR, while TCRdb's copy carries only in-frame clones and drops some. The sample consists of hundreds of thousands of clones, about nine tenths of them appearing once. Sequencing used peripheral blood. These receptors were collected from a woman aged 70-85 years with COVID-19, enrolled during active disease.

The chain's CDR3 is CASSLGEGGVYNEQFF. The DNA of the CDR3 is TGTGCCAGCAGCTTGGGGGAGGGTGGGGTTTACAATGAGCAGTTCTTC. The chain employs TRBV5-8 and TRBJ2-1; TRBD2 aligns across 7 bases. The CDR3 consists of 16 residues. J lost 4 bases, V lost 0 bases, and 7 bases had no gene match. Germline V gene data show CDR1 as SGHTS and CDR2 as YDEGEE.

This clone was picked up a small number of times. The chain has TRBV7-2 and TRBJ2-1; 11 nucleotides line up with TRBD1. CDR3 length: 17 residues. The V gene's germline CDR1 is SGHTA and CDR2 FQGNSA. V lost 4 bases to trimming and J lost 0 bases; unmatched junction nucleotides: 5. CDR3 amino acids: CASSWAGTGGSYNEQFF. In DNA form, the CDR3 reads TGTGCCAGCAGCTGGGCCGGGACAGGGGGCTCCTACAATGAGCAGTTCTTC. Variable domain in full (rest from reference TRBV7-2 and TRBJ2-1): GAGVSQSPSNKVTEKGKDVELRCDPISGHTALYWYRQSLGQGLEFLIYFQGNSAPDKSGLPSDRFSAERTGGSVSTLTIQRTQQEDSAVYLCASSWAGTGGSYNEQFFGPGTRLTVL.

This chain links TRBV2 with TRBJ2-5; D ambiguous. From germline, CDR1 is SNHLY and CDR2 FYNNEI. V was pared by 11 bases and J by 4 bases, with 20 bases between. The CDR3 runs to 14 residues. CDR3 region: CASSFRIAAETQYF. CDR3 DNA sequence: TGTGCCTCCAGCTTTCGGATAGCAGCAGAGACCCAGTACTTC.

Only a few counts were recorded for this clone. This chain connects TRBV11-2 to TRBJ1-2; the D is unclear. The germline V gene has CDR1 SGHAT and CDR2 FQNNGV. The CDR3 has 14 residues. The germline V and J ends were trimmed by 1 base and 4 bases, with 10 bases remaining between them. Here the CDR3 DNA reads TGTGCCAGCAGCTTAGCGCCGGGGAGCTATGGCTACACCTTC. This sequence encodes CASSLAPGSYGYTF.

V and J are TRBV12-2 and TRBJ1-6; the table's D call, TRBD1, was not checked against the DNA. TRBV12-2 is a known pseudogene. The CDR3 totals 14 residues. For the CDR3, the DNA is TGTGCAAGTCGCTTAGACAGGGCGAGATCACCCCTCCACTTT. Its translation: CASRLDRARSPLHF.

The chain has TRBV4-3 and TRBJ2-5, with 7 bases fitting TRBD1. There are 15 residues in the CDR3. The germline V gene has CDR1 LGHNA and CDR2 YSLEER. Trimming took 1 base from V and 5 from J; bases not matched to a gene: 7. The CDR3 spells CASSQAGGRTETQYF. As DNA, the CDR3 is TGCGCCAGCAGCCAAGCAGGGGGACGGACGGAGACCCAGTACTTC.

A single count supports this clone. The V call is TRBV6-5, the J call TRBJ1-5; TRBD1 agrees at 8 bases. This CDR3 contains 14 residues. CDR1 is MNHEY, CDR2 SVGAGI, per germline. V shed 2 bases, J shed 6 bases, and the junction held 3 bases outside the gene matches. CDR3 sequence (DNA): TGTGCCAGCAGTTACGCAGGGGGCGCTCAGCCCCAGCATTTT. Its translation is CASSYAGGAQPQHF.

The chain combines TRBV6-5 with TRBJ2-3; weak D call: TRBD1 (6 bases). This CDR3 contains 14 residues. Germline-derived CDR1 and CDR2 are MNHEY and SVGAGI. Between the trimmed V and J ends, which lost 7 bases and 1 base, there was a span of 12 bases. CDR3 loop: CASKGDFGTDTQYF. The CDR3 DNA sequence: TGTGCCAGCAAGGGGGATTTTGGCACAGATACGCAGTATTTT.

The chain uses TRBV3-1 (or the pseudogene TRBV3-2) and TRBJ2-7; D remains unclear. Germline values: CDR1 LGHDT, CDR2 YNNKEL (reference sequence). V shed 8 bases and J shed 0 bases, with 8 bases lying between them. The CDR3 spans 12 residues. CDR3 protein: CASLVVSYEQYF. CDR3 in DNA: TGTGCCAGCCTAGTAGTCTCCTACGAGCAGTACTTC.

This clone was seen only a few times. V and J are TRBV28 and TRBJ1-3; TRBD1 might be the D (6 bases). The germline V and J ends were trimmed by 6 bases and 4 bases, with 10 bases remaining between them. Germline V gene lookup returns CDR1 MDHEN and CDR2 SYDVKM. This CDR3 comprises 13 residues. CDR3 coding DNA: TGTGCCAGCAGCAGGGGTCGCGGAAACACCATATATTTT. Residues: CASSRGRGNTIYF.

This chain uses TRBV28 with TRBJ2-1; TRBD2 agrees at 7 bases. CDR3 length: 15 amino acids. V gave up 2 bases and J gave up 4 bases; unmatched junction bases: 5. The germline gives CDR1 MDHEN, CDR2 SYDVKM. CDR3 loop: CASSLPGGSYNEQFF. DNA for the CDR3: TGTGCCAGCAGTTTACCGGGAGGCTCTTACAATGAGCAGTTCTTC.

The chain combines TRBV28 with TRBJ2-7; D uncertain. The ends were cut back, 5 bases at V and 7 bases at J, with 21 bases in the middle. In germline, CDR1 is MDHEN, CDR2 SYDVKM. The CDR3 sequence is 15 residues long. DNA of the CDR3: TGTGCCAGCAGTCCTCCGGTGACTGCGGCACTTGAGCAGTACTTC. Residues: CASSPPVTAALEQYF.

The rearrangement joins TRBV28 to TRBJ1-4, with D maybe TRBD1 (5 bases). The CDR3 runs to 17 residues. Germline V CDR1 and CDR2: MDHEN, SYDVKM. V lost 6 bases and J lost 7, with 24 bases in between. As DNA, the CDR3 is TGTGCCAGCAGCGCCCTGCGCGGCGGGGGAGGTAGTGAAAAACTGTTTTTT. Protein: CASSALRGGGGSEKLFF. The full variable domain, its missing parts supplied by reference TRBV28 and TRBJ1-4, is DVKVTQSSRYLVKRTGEKVFLECVQDMDHENMFWYRQDPGLGLRLIYFSYDVKMKEKGDIPEGYSVSREKKERFSLILESASTNQTSMYLCASSALRGGGGSEKLFFGSGTQLSVL.

The V and J genes are TRBV18 and TRBJ1-2; D not certain. The length of the CDR3 is 16 residues. Germline CDR1 KGHSH, CDR2 LQKENI. Trimming removed 2 bases from V and 0 bases from J, with 13 bases in between. The CDR3 DNA is TGTGCCAGCTCACCAGGCGTAGGCGGTACTAACTATGGCTACACCTTC. This sequence encodes CASSPGVGGTNYGYTF.

The chain couples TRBV7-7 to TRBJ2-1; D unresolved. CDR3 size: 15 residues. The V end was cut by 4 bases, the J end by 0 bases, with 10 bases between. The germline CDR1 and CDR2 sequences are SSHAT and FNYEAQ (reference sequence). In DNA form, the CDR3 reads TGTGCCAGCAGCTCTCAGGTGAGCTCCTACAATGAGCAGTTCTTC. Protein sequence: CASSSQVSSYNEQFF. Full variable domain (outside the CDR3, taken from reference TRBV7-7 and TRBJ2-1): GAGVSQSPRYKVTKRGQDVTLRCDPISSHATLYWYQQALGQGPEFLTYFNYEAQPDKSGLPSDRFSAERPEGSISTLTIQRTEQRDSAMYRCASSSQVSSYNEQFFGPGTRLTVL.

A single count supports this clone. The chain uses TRBV6-5 and TRBJ1-1; D might be TRBD1 (5 bases). Germline values: CDR1 MNHEY, CDR2 SVGAGI. V shed 5 bases and J shed 3 bases, with 10 bases lying between them. The length of the CDR3 is 13 residues. This chain's CDR3 is CASSTGVDTEAFF. CDR3 bases: TGTGCCAGCAGTACGGGGGTCGACACTGAAGCTTTCTTT.

On this clone itself: A junction end diverges from the germline sequence, so it may reflect a read error. This same CDR3 is encoded by further DNA sequences in the sample. The V gene is TRBV27, the J gene TRBJ1-2, with D tentatively TRBD1 (5 bases). The CDR3 is made up of 13 amino acids. CDR1 MNHEY and CDR2 SMNVEV come from the germline V gene (reference sequence). CDR3 region: CASSFGGPYGYTF. CDR3 nucleotides: TGTGCCAGCAGTTTCGGGGGTCCCTATGGTTACACCTTC.

The chain is built from TRBV2 and TRBJ1-1; no definite D call. The CDR3 covers 15 residues. V was pared by 7 bases and J by 0 bases, with 15 bases between. Germline assignment: CDR1 SNHLY and CDR2 FYNNEI. CDR3 DNA sequence: TGTGCCAGCACTCCCGAGATAATTTTGAACACTGAAGCTTTCTTT. This translates into CASTPEIILNTEAFF.

The chain combines TRBV19 with TRBJ1-2; 8 bases are a match to TRBD1. The CDR3 totals 15 residues. Germline lookup yields CDR1 LNHDA and CDR2 SQIVND (reference sequence). The J segment lost 7 bases and the V segment lost 1 base, leaving 8 bases of the junction unmatched. CDR3 coding DNA: TGTGCCAGTAGTATAGGGGACAGGCGGGACCGTGGCTACACCTTC. Amino acid sequence: CASSIGDRRDRGYTF.

This clone was seen a single time. The chain uses TRBV9 and TRBJ2-1; possible D gene TRBD1, 5 bases. V was shortened by 7 bases and J by 0 bases, with 11 bases between the two germline ends. The CDR3 consists of 14 residues. Germline CDR1 reads SGDLS; CDR2 reads YYNGEE. The CDR3 here is CASSRQGSYNEQFF. CDR3 bases: TGTGCCAGCTCCCGCCAGGGCTCCTACAATGAGCAGTTCTTC.

The chain is built from TRBV4-2 and TRBJ1-1; perhaps TRBD1 as D (5 bases). CDR3 length: 15 residues. The germline CDR1 and CDR2 sequences are LGHNA and YNFKEQ. V lost 8 bases and J lost 7, with 23 bases in between. CDR3 DNA sequence: TGTGCCAGCGGCGCCGAGGACACCGAAGGTGTTGAAGCTTTCTTT. Its protein is CASGAEDTEGVEAFF.

The V and J genes are TRBV27 and TRBJ2-1; maybe TRBD2 (5 bases). This CDR3 is 15 amino acids long. Trimming stripped 5 bases from V and 0 bases from J, with 11 bases between. Germline-derived CDR1 and CDR2 are MNHEY and SMNVEV (reference sequence). The CDR3 coding sequence is TGTGCCAGCAGTCCGACAACTAGCTCCTACAATGAGCAGTTCTTC. This encodes CASSPTTSSYNEQFF.

This clone was counted between two and nine times. The chain has TRBV6-2 or TRBV6-3 and TRBJ1-1; 7 bases map to TRBD1. The germline gives CDR1 MNHEY, CDR2 SVGEGT. V gave up 1 base and J gave up 0 bases; unmatched junction bases: 2. The CDR3 has 15 amino acids. CDR3 sequence reads: CASSYWGTVNTEAFF. For the CDR3, the DNA is TGTGCCAGCAGTTACTGGGGGACAGTGAACACTGAAGCTTTCTTT.

Note on this clone: Other DNA sequences within the sample encode an identical CDR3. In nucleotides, the CDR3 is TGCGCCAGCAGCCCTACTGGGGGGGACTATGGCTACACCTTC. It codes for CASSPTGGDYGYTF. The rearrangement joins TRBV5-1 to TRBJ1-2; D is perhaps TRBD1 (5 bases). Trimming shortened V by 4 bases and J by 3 bases, and 13 bases separated the two germline ends. CDR3 size: 14 residues. CDR1 and CDR2 from the germline V gene are SGHRS and YFSETQ.

The V gene is TRBV15, the J gene TRBJ2-2, with a possible D match to TRBD2 (5 bases). The CDR3 length is 17 residues. V lost 5 bases to trimming and J lost 1 base, with 17 bases between them. CDR1 and CDR2 (germline): LNHNV, YYDKDF (reference sequence). Here the CDR3 DNA reads TGTGCCACCAGCTCGGGATACCCTAGTTTGAACACCGGGGAGCTGTTTTTT. It translates to CATSSGYPSLNTGELFF.

V usage is TRBV11-2 and J usage is TRBJ2-1; D call uncertain. There are 14 residues in the CDR3. V dropped 1 base and J dropped 2 bases, with 6 bases sitting between them. CDR1 SGHAT and CDR2 FQNNGV come from the germline V gene. The CDR3 here is CASSLAGTYNEQFF. The CDR3 DNA follows: TGTGCCAGCAGCTTAGCAGGAACCTACAATGAGCAGTTCTTC. The full variable domain, with the rest looked up from reference TRBV11-2 and TRBJ2-1, is EAGVAQSPRYKIIEKRQSVAFWCNPISGHATLYWYQQILGQGPKLLIQFQNNGVVDDSQLPKDRFSAERLKGVDSTLKIQPAKLEDSAVYLCASSLAGTYNEQFFGPGTRLTVL.

This chain uses TRBV6-5 with TRBJ1-1; TRBD1 is a possible D gene (5 bases). Trimming left V 2 bases short and J 7 bases short, with 20 bases between. Germline values: CDR1 MNHEY, CDR2 SVGAGI. The CDR3 runs to 16 residues. The CDR3 DNA reads as TGTGCCAGCAGTTACCTGGACAAAGTAACCGTCTTTGAAGCTTTCTTT. The encoded protein is CASSYLDKVTVFEAFF.

This rearrangement joins TRBV29-1 to TRBJ1-2, with TRBD1 matching over 7 bases. Germline V gives CDR1 SQVTM, CDR2 ANQGSEA. This CDR3 spans 11 amino acids. Losses at the gene ends were 7 bases for V and 8 bases for J; bases not matched to a gene: 7. This CDR3 is CSARQGGGYTF. Written as DNA, the CDR3 is TGCAGCGCCCGACAGGGAGGCGGCTACACCTTC.

This clone appeared a few times. V and J are TRBV3-1 (or the pseudogene TRBV3-2) and TRBJ1-2; 7 bases fit TRBD1. The CDR3 contains 17 residues. Germline CDR1 LGHDT, CDR2 YNNKEL (reference sequence). J lost 1 base, V lost 3 bases, and 11 bases had no gene match. CDR3 amino acids: CASSQPLNRGRNYGYTF. The CDR3 coding sequence is TGTGCCAGCAGCCAGCCCTTAAACAGGGGCCGTAACTATGGCTACACCTTC.

This chain connects TRBV12-3 or TRBV12-4 to TRBJ1-1; TRBD1 might be the D (6 bases). Trimming took 7 bases from V and 1 from J, leaving 10 bases between them. The CDR3 spans 13 residues. CDR3 protein: CASIPDRNTEAFF. As DNA, the CDR3 is TGTGCCAGCATTCCGGACAGGAACACTGAAGCTTTCTTT.

The rearrangement uses TRBV19 and TRBJ1-2; D perhaps matches TRBD1 (5 bases). The CDR3 sequence is 13 residues long. The germline V gene has CDR1 LNHDA and CDR2 SQIVND (reference sequence). Deletions cut 3 bases from V and 5 bases from J, with 10 bases between. The CDR3, as DNA: TGTGCCAGTAGTATTGACAGTGTGTATGGCTACACCTTC. Its protein product is CASSIDSVYGYTF.

V gene TRBV19 combines with J gene TRBJ2-7; TRBD1 aligns across 10 bases. CDR1 and CDR2 from the germline V gene are LNHDA and SQIVND (reference sequence). With V trimmed by 8 bases and J by 2 bases, 12 bases remained unmatched. This CDR3 has 16 amino acids. The CDR3 nucleotides are TGTGCCAGTTCTTCCCGGGACAGGGGAAGTCCCTACGAGCAGTACTTC. As protein: CASSSRDRGSPYEQYF.